This TCR beta chain was sequenced during a study of Ad26.COV2.S vaccination and SARS-CoV-2 variants. Between the trimmed V and J ends, which lost 3 bases and 6 bases, there was a span of 8 bases. Looked up from germline, CDR1 is SGDLS and CDR2 is YYNGEE. The CDR3 is 12 residues long. The repertoire was sequenced with immunoSEQ multiplex PCR; TCRdb's copy has only in-frame clones and lacks some. The data hold hundreds of thousands of clones, with approximately 86% observed a single time. The treatment was: roughly 20 received Ad26.COV2.S at low or high dose, single or two shots; 5 received placebo; per-sample allocation not given. Sampling happened 63 days after the first vaccine or placebo injection. Adults aged 18-55 years in Boston included the donor. As concerns this clone: Its cognate antigen is unknown.

Overall study results and limits: Total responses of T cells may have been underestimated by the analyses of TCR breadth and depth. Once vaccination had occurred, spike-specific CD8+ and CD4+ T cell responses reportedly showed substantial breadth.

This material consisted of peripheral blood, taken in a trial of Ad26.COV2.S vaccine versus placebo. The rearrangement joins TRBV9 to TRBJ2-3; TRBD1 or TRBD2 may be the D gene (5 bases each). This TCR came from a person between 18 and 65 years old who received the Ad26.COV2.S COVID-19 vaccine or a placebo. CDR3 region: CASSAWGDTQYF. The CDR3 DNA follows: TGTGCCAGCAGCGCCTGGGGGGATACGCAGTATTTT.